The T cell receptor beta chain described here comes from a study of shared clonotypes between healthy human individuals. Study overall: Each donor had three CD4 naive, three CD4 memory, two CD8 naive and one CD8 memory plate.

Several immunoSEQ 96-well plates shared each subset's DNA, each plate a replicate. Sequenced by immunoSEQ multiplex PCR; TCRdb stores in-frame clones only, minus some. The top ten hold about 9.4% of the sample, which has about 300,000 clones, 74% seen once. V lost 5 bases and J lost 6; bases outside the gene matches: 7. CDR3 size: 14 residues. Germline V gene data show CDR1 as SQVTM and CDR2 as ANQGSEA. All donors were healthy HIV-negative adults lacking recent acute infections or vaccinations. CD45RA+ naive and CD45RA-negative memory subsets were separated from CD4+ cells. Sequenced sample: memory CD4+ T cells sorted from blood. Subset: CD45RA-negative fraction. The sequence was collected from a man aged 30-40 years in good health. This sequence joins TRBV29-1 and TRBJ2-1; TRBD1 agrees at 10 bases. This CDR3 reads CSVNGQGVTNEQFF. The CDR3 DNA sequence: TGCAGCGTTAACGGACAGGGGGTTACCAATGAGCAGTTCTTC.